Here is one T cell receptor beta chain with its context. Its antigen is currently not known. No much larger clonotype is one base removed from it; base qualities were not supplied. Samples from volunteer blood donors who had recovered from COVID-19 were contributed by a second Seattle source. Whole blood was collected in K2EDTA tubes by collaborating institutions according to the institutions' own protocols. For TCRbeta analysis, collaborators shipped samples in one of three forms: frozen whole blood, isolated PBMCs, or DNA extracted from either of those sample types. The sample belongs to a study of blood T cell repertoires in COVID-19 (TCRdb year 2020). A note on the overall study: Samples covering the acute and convalescent phases of COVID-19 were provided by collaborators in the United States, Italy and Spain. The prospective study material was composed of cDNA or gDNA derived from T cells, B-cell-depleted T cells, or PBMCs. The dataset comprised deeply sampled blood TCRbeta repertoires from subjects exposed to, actively infected with, or recovered from COVID-19. The repertoires were made available in a free public database intended to serve as a resource for research on the immune response to SARS-CoV-2. Samples were obtained from the ongoing ImmuneRACE study (first 160 participants) and from about 1,300 subjects provided by 6 global collaborators. The sample metadata nearly always contained a de-identified subject ID, COVID-19 status, age in years and sex. Where HLA class I and class II types were available, the types were taken from metadata supplied by the sample provider, not from assay-based typing.

TCRbeta CDR3 regions were amplified from genomic DNA using the immunoSEQ Assay, a bias-controlled multiplex PCR. As for the original processing: The number of nucleated cells in each sample was estimated by amplification of reference gene primers within the assay. Sequence reads were collapsed and filtered to measure the absolute abundance of every unique TCRbeta CDR3 rearrangement. For each sample, productive Simpson clonality was calculated by taking the square root of Simpson's diversity index across productive rearrangements. TCRdb's version of the immuneACCESS table is confined to in-frame rearrangements and falls short of the full clone set. An unresolved V gene accounts for under half of the shortfall where checked; the remainder is of unknown origin. D and trimming come from the DNA, and the V and J calls and clone size come from that table. This sample is represented by about 260,000 clones; roughly 85% of them were singletons. The ten largest clones add up to 8% to 10% of the sample.

Study-level results and caveats: How much clinical and demographic metadata was included differed by source and by participant, and the metadata was provided uncurated.

This receptor was obtained from a woman aged 45-59 years who had recovered from COVID-19. The sample was peripheral blood.

DNA sequence: TGTGCCAGCAGGCCACAGGGGGAGTACTACGAGCAGTACTTC. It is translated as CASRPQGEYYEQYF. The rearrangement joined TRBV28 to TRBJ2-7; TRBD1 lines up with 8 middle nucleotides. Germline trimming amounts to 6 bases on V and 3 bases on J, with 7 as the count of junction bases outside the gene matches. The germline V gene yields MDHEN for CDR1 and SYDVKM for CDR2. The CDR3 spans 14 residues, from the cysteine through the phenylalanine. Only the CDR3 region is kept as DNA, spanning 42 bases read in frame from base 1.